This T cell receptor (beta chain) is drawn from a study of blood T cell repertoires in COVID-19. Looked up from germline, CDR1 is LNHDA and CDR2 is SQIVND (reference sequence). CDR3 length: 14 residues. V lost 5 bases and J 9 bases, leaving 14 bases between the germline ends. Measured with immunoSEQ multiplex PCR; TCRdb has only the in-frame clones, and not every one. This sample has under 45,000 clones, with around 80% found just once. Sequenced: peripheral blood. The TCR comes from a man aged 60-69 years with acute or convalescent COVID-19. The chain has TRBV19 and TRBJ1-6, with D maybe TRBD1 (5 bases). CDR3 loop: CASSHRPRGSPLHF. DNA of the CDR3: TGTGCCAGTAGTCACCGACCAAGGGGTTCACCCCTCCACTTT.